The 4 T cell receptor beta chains given below trace back to one sample, sequenced in a study of cytomegalovirus exposure and HLA in healthy donors. This table comes from immunoSEQ multiplex PCR, and its TCRdb copy is limited to in-frame clones, with some not included. Of under 50,000 clones listed, approximately 95% are singletons. Input material: PBMCs. The receptors derive from a woman aged 18-29 years in good health and CMV-seropositive.

The V call is TRBV27, the J call TRBJ2-3; TRBD2 agrees at 13 bases. CDR3 length: 20 amino acids. Trimming cost V 4 bases and J 0 bases; bases outside gene matches: 13. In germline, CDR1 is MNHEY, CDR2 SMNVEV (reference sequence). CDR3 in DNA: TGTGCCAGCAGTTACCTTGGACTAGCGGGAGCGAACTCTAGCACAGATACGCAGTATTTT. Encoded protein: CASSYLGLAGANSSTDTQYF.

The V gene is TRBV14, the J gene TRBJ2-7; 14 positions match TRBD2. The CDR3 has 19 residues. The V gene end was trimmed by 0 bases and the J gene end by 4 bases; junction bases not matched to a gene: 11. Germline assignment: CDR1 SGHDN and CDR2 FVKESK. Here the CDR3 reads CASSQDWGTSGSTRYEQYF. The CDR3 nucleotides read TGTGCCAGCAGCCAAGATTGGGGGACTAGCGGGAGTACTCGGTACGAGCAGTACTTC. The full variable domain, in which reference TRBV14 and TRBJ2-7 provide the parts outside the CDR3, is EAGVTQFPSHSVIEKGQTVTLRCDPISGHDNLYWYRRVMGKEIKFLLHFVKESKQDESGMPNNRFLAERTGGTYSTLKVQPAELEDSGVYFCASSQDWGTSGSTRYEQYFGPGTRLTVT.

This clone was detected once. This chain connects TRBV6-1 to TRBJ2-1; D ambiguous. V gave up 0 bases and J gave up 5 bases, with 20 bases separating them. This CDR3 spans 18 amino acids. CDR1 and CDR2 (germline): MNHNS, SASEGT. The CDR3 DNA follows: TGTGCCAGCAGTGAAGCAACCGGCCGGGTCTACCGGGACAATGAGCAGTTCTTC. Its protein product is CASSEATGRVYRDNEQFF.

The V gene is TRBV27, the J gene TRBJ2-1; 12 bases fit TRBD2. This CDR3 has 14 residues. Trimming at V came to 2 bases and at J to 9 bases, leaving 2 bases not matched to a gene. Germline CDR1 and CDR2: MNHEY and SMNVEV (reference sequence). The CDR3 DNA reads as TGTGCCAGCAGTTTACTAGCGGGAGGGGGTGAGCAGTTCTTC. Its protein is CASSLLAGGGEQFF.